This T cell receptor beta chain was identified in a study of cytomegalovirus exposure and HLA in healthy donors. Study results and limitations: Later analysis associated a missense DCLRE1C variant with TCR beta V- and J-gene trimming.

Trimming cost V 2 bases and J 0 bases; bases outside gene matches: 10. This CDR3 contains 18 residues. This clone was recorded only once. Its antigen is not identified. The PCR contained 60 Vbeta and 13 Jbeta primers. Sequenced by immunoSEQ multiplex PCR; TCRdb stores in-frame clones only, minus some. Altogether about 110,000 clones are present, 82% being singletons, with the ten largest covering approximately 2.6%. This chain connects TRBV6-7 to TRBJ2-1; the match to TRBD2 covers 7 bases. TRBV6-7 is assigned to the ORF class and has an uncertain function. Sequenced material: PBMCs. The receptor was isolated from a man younger than 40 in good health and CMV-seropositive. The CDR3 DNA reads TGTGCCAGCAGTTACGGCGGGGGACTACCGAGCTCCTACAATGAGCAGTTCTTC. Translation: CASSYGGGLPSSYNEQFF.